This T cell receptor (beta chain) was recorded in a study of blood T cell repertoires in COVID-19. The CDR3 extends over 15 amino acids. Germline CDR1 reads KGHSH; CDR2 reads LQKENI. The V gene lost 2 bases and the J gene lost 3 bases, with 11 bases spanning the gap. Libraries were prepared by immunoSEQ multiplex PCR; TCRdb keeps only in-frame clonotypes and omits some of them. The sample carries 200,000 or so clones, 80% to 85% recorded once. Participants were aged roughly 18 to 90 years, lived in around 22 US areas, and enrolled virtually. The sequenced material came from PBMCs or T cells enriched from blood (not recorded which). The chain uses TRBV18 and TRBJ1-5; D may be TRBD1 (6 bases). The sequence was collected from a man aged 40-49 years who had recovered from COVID-19. The DNA for the CDR3 is TGTGCCAGCTCACCAGTCGGACAGTTCAATCAGCCCCAGCATTTT. This gives the protein CASSPVGQFNQPQHF.